In its sample, the clone carrying this T cell receptor (beta chain) was seen many times. This entry is derived from a study of human T cells and chemical hapten exposure. About the study: 0.01% DPC was applied to the upper back in patch tests, which were read at 6 days.

The time point: patch test 1, 2 weeks after DPC sensitization. Regarding treatment: therapeutic diphenylcyclopropenone sensitization with weekly scalp DPC. RNA extraction used unfractionated whole blood as the source of total RNA. Unique molecular identifiers were attached to individual cDNA molecules during library preparation. TCRdb ran MiXCR on the RACE reads and lists one entry per CDR3 protein. Of fewer than 50,000 distinct CDR3 sequences in the sample, about 4.2% are singletons; the top ten hold roughly 24%. Sequenced material: whole blood, taken in connection with sensitization to the hapten diphenylcyclopropenone (DPC). The receptor's source is a man in his fifties or sixties with alopecia areata. Some clones in this sample may be carry-over from other donors' samples.

CDR3 in DNA: TGTGCCAGCAGTTACTCGAGAGTCGACGGCTACCCCCTCCACTTT. It is translated as CASSYSRVDGYPLHF. The genes are TRBV6-5 and TRBJ1-6; no definite D call. With 0 bases removed from V and 13 bases from J, the gap between germline ends came to 16 bases. The CDR3 totals 15 residues. Germline CDR1 is MNHEY and CDR2 is SVGAGI.